These 10 T cell receptor beta chains share one sample of origin, sequenced in a study of blood T cell repertoires in COVID-19. The data were produced by immunoSEQ multiplex PCR, yet TCRdb's version contains in-frame clones alone and is incomplete. Counted here are around 150,000 clones, 75% to 80% occurring once; the ten biggest clones make up 14%. What was sequenced was peripheral blood. The receptors here all came from a woman of 80 years or more with acute or convalescent COVID-19.

V and J are TRBV6-5 and TRBJ1-2; 9 bases are shared with TRBD1. J lost 6 bases, V lost 2 bases, and 7 bases had no gene match. The CDR3 has 15 residues. From germline, CDR1 is MNHEY and CDR2 SVGAGI. The CDR3, as DNA: TGTGCCAGCAGTTACCGGGACAGGGTTGGCCATGGCTACACCTTC. Translating gives CASSYRDRVGHGYTF.

This chain joins TRBV6-5 and TRBJ1-1, with D unclear. There are 15 residues in the CDR3. The V end lost 0 bases, the J end lost 1 base, and 9 bases lay between the germline ends. The germline V gene encodes CDR1 MNHEY and CDR2 SVGAGI. CDR3 protein: CASSYSLPQNTEAFF. For the CDR3, the DNA is TGTGCCAGCAGTTACTCGTTGCCACAGAACACTGAAGCTTTCTTT.

This clone was found a few times. This chain links TRBV2 with TRBJ1-3; D not resolved. The length of the CDR3 is 13 residues. Germline loops: CDR1 SNHLY, CDR2 FYNNEI. Trimming left V 6 bases short and J 8 bases short, with 14 bases between. CDR3 sequence reads: CASRIGGLDTIYF. The CDR3 DNA is TGTGCCAGCAGGATCGGCGGCCTAGACACCATATATTTT.

The chain uses TRBV7-9 and TRBJ2-7; 7 nucleotides match TRBD2. CDR3 length: 15 residues. J was trimmed by 0 bases and V by 1 base; bases with no gene match: 3. Germline assignment: CDR1 SEHNR and CDR2 FQNEAQ (reference sequence). CDR3 nucleotide sequence: TGTGCCAGCAGCTTAGAGGGCGGGAGCTCCTACGAGCAGTACTTC. Protein: CASSLEGGSSYEQYF.

The chain combines TRBV29-1 with TRBJ2-1; 9 nucleotides match TRBD1. The length of the CDR3 is 18 residues. CDR1 is SQVTM and CDR2 is ANQGSEA in the germline V gene. Trimming cost V 6 bases and J 4 bases; bases outside gene matches: 19. CDR3 sequence (DNA): TGCAGCGTCTGGGGACAGGGATCACGAACCTCAAAATACAATGAGCAGTTCTTC. Encoded protein: CSVWGQGSRTSKYNEQFF.

This rearrangement joins TRBV6-1 to TRBJ1-2; D call uncertain. Germline CDR1 is MNHNS and CDR2 is SASEGT. V lost 0 bases and J 5 bases, leaving 13 bases between the germline ends. The CDR3 has 15 residues. Here the CDR3 reads CASSEAVGRWYGYTF. The CDR3 bases are TGTGCCAGCAGTGAAGCGGTAGGGAGGTGGTATGGCTACACCTTC.

The J gene is TRBJ1-1, the V gene TRBV18, with D tentatively TRBD1 (5 bases). V shed 1 base and J shed 3 bases, with 12 bases lying between them. This CDR3 contains 15 residues. Germline loops: CDR1 KGHSH, CDR2 LQKENI. This CDR3 reads CASSPRPGGDTEAFF. CDR3 nucleotide sequence: TGTGCCAGCTCACCACGGCCGGGGGGGGACACTGAAGCTTTCTTT.

This clone appeared once. The chain carries TRBV29-1 and TRBJ1-2, with a tentative D call TRBD1 (6 bases). Germline V gene sequence: CDR1 SQVTM, CDR2 ANQGSEA. This CDR3 is 14 amino acids long. V lost 0 bases and J lost 5, with 13 bases in between. The CDR3 reads CSVEEQGNRYGYTF. The CDR3 DNA reads as TGCAGCGTTGAAGAGCAGGGGAATCGGTATGGCTACACCTTC.

This chain uses TRBV28 with TRBJ2-7; D gene unclear. Deletions cut 10 bases from V and 2 bases from J, with 12 bases between. The CDR3 runs to 12 residues. Germline lookup yields CDR1 MDHEN and CDR2 SYDVKM. This CDR3 reads CATLSFPYEQYF. The CDR3 region has the DNA TGTGCCACACTTTCTTTTCCCTACGAGCAGTACTTC.

The chain carries TRBV11-1 and TRBJ1-2; D uncertain. CDR1 is SGHAT, CDR2 FQDESV, per germline (reference sequence). With 1 base removed from V and 6 bases from J, the gap between germline ends came to 9 bases. This CDR3 is built from 13 residues. CDR3: CASSLGGVDGYTF. The CDR3 DNA reads as TGTGCCAGCAGCTTAGGCGGGGTCGATGGCTACACCTTC.